These 23 T cell receptor beta chains originate from one sample sequenced in a study of shared clonotypes between healthy human individuals. Produced via immunoSEQ multiplex PCR; TCRdb's table is partial and in-frame only. The table lists fewer than 1.8 million clones, 98% of them singletons, with about 0.34% in the top ten. Sequencing used naive CD4+ T cells sorted from blood. Subset indicated: CD45RA+ positively selected. Receptors originate from a man aged 25 to 40 in good health.

CDR3 loop: CASSQDALSGRNNYGYTF. Here the CDR3 DNA reads TGCGCCAGCAGCCAAGATGCGTTATCAGGCCGGAACAACTATGGCTACACCTTC. The V call is TRBV4-3, the J call TRBJ1-2, with D unresolved. The V and J ends lost 0 bases and 2 bases respectively, with 19 bases between them. From germline, CDR1 is LGHNA and CDR2 YSLEER. The CDR3 contains 18 residues.

V usage is TRBV7-8 and J usage is TRBJ2-7, with D possibly being TRBD1 (7 bases). The CDR3 is 14 residues long. Germline CDR1 and CDR2: SGHVS and FQNEAQ. The CDR3 region is CASSKTGSGGAADV. The CDR3 coding sequence is TGTGCCAGCAGCAAGACAGGGTCCGGGGGCGCCGCTGATGTA.

The chain employs TRBV16 and TRBJ2-2; D call uncertain. This CDR3 region has 16 residues. The germline V gene encodes CDR1 KGHSY and CDR2 FQNENV. The V end lost 2 bases, the J end lost 1 base, and 11 bases lay between the germline ends. CDR3: CASSQAPNRNTGELFF. CDR3 nucleotides: TGTGCCAGCAGCCAAGCACCAAATAGGAACACCGGGGAGCTGTTTTTT.

This clone appeared once. The V call is TRBV29-1, the J call TRBJ2-3; D perhaps matches TRBD2 (6 bases). The germline V gene has CDR1 SQVTM and CDR2 ANQGSEA. This CDR3 comprises 10 residues. Trimming took 6 bases from V and 9 from J, leaving 10 bases between them. This CDR3 is CSVGLNTQYF. The CDR3 DNA follows: TGCAGCGTGGGACTGAACACGCAGTATTTT.

The chain combines TRBV4-2 with TRBJ2-2, with a tentative D call TRBD1 (6 bases). Trimming cost V 4 bases and J 5 bases, with 11 bases left between them. From germline, CDR1 is LGHNA and CDR2 YNFKEQ. CDR3 length: 14 amino acids. DNA of the CDR3: TGTGCCAGCAGCCCCCGGACAGTGACCGGGGAGCTGTTTTTT. Protein product: CASSPRTVTGELFF.

This clone was seen a single time. The chain recombines TRBV7-9 with TRBJ1-5, with D unclear. Per the germline V gene, CDR1 is SEHNR and CDR2 is FQNEAQ (reference sequence). This CDR3 contains 14 residues. Trimming stripped 1 base from V and 5 bases from J, with 9 bases between. CDR3: CASSLDRLDQPQHF. The CDR3 nucleotides read TGTGCCAGCAGCTTAGATCGGCTTGATCAGCCCCAGCATTTT.

V is TRBV5-1 and J is TRBJ2-1; a possible D gene is TRBD2 (5 bases). The CDR3 loop spans 13 amino acids. V was shortened by 4 bases and J by 5 bases, with 10 bases between the two germline ends. Looked up from germline, CDR1 is SGHRS and CDR2 is YFSETQ. The CDR3 region is CASSPRADNEQFF. DNA of the CDR3: TGCGCCAGCAGCCCGAGGGCCGACAATGAGCAGTTCTTC.

The sample holds one count of this clone. The chain links TRBV21-1 to TRBJ2-2; TRBD2, the table's D call, was not compared with the DNA. TRBV21-1 is annotated as a pseudogene. CDR3 length equals 15 residues. In DNA form, the CDR3 reads TGTGCCAGCAGCCCCGATTGGAGGAACACCGGGGAGCTGTTTTTT. Protein sequence: CASSPDWRNTGELFF.

V and J are TRBV7-2 and TRBJ2-7; tentative D call: TRBD2 (5 bases). The CDR3 contains 15 residues. Per the germline V gene, CDR1 is SGHTA and CDR2 is FQGNSA. V dropped 3 bases and J dropped 0 bases, with 12 bases sitting between them. This chain's CDR3 is CASSLMGSSSYEQYF. Written as DNA, the CDR3 is TGTGCCAGCAGCTTGATGGGGAGCAGCTCCTACGAGCAGTACTTC. The full variable domain, with the rest looked up from reference TRBV7-2 and TRBJ2-7, is GAGVSQSPSNKVTEKGKDVELRCDPISGHTALYWYRQSLGQGLEFLIYFQGNSAPDKSGLPSDRFSAERTGGSVSTLTIQRTQQEDSAVYLCASSLMGSSSYEQYFGPGTRLTVT.

This clone was seen a single time. The chain employs TRBV18 and TRBJ2-6, with D perhaps TRBD1 (5 bases). The CDR3 is made up of 17 amino acids. V lost 3 bases to trimming and J lost 0 bases, with 12 bases between them. Per the germline V gene, CDR1 is KGHSH and CDR2 is LQKENI. The CDR3 protein is CASSPIGQGSGANVLTF. In DNA form, the CDR3 reads TGTGCCAGCTCACCCATAGGTCAGGGCTCTGGGGCCAACGTCCTGACTTTC.

To note about this clone: Other DNA sequences within the sample encode an identical CDR3. The chain combines TRBV6-1 with TRBJ1-2, with D possibly TRBD1 on 5 matching bases. The CDR3 is 13 amino acids. The V gene's germline CDR1 is MNHNS and CDR2 SASEGT. The ends were cut back, 2 bases at V and 2 bases at J, with 6 bases in the middle. In DNA, the CDR3 is TGTGCCAGCAGTGAATCAGGGAACTATGGCTACACCTTC. Protein product: CASSESGNYGYTF.

The genes are TRBV6-1 and TRBJ2-1; a weak D match, TRBD2 (5 bases). The CDR3 loop spans 14 amino acids. Germline V lookup: CDR1 MNHNS, CDR2 SASEGT. V was shortened by 6 bases and J by 9 bases, with 18 bases between the two germline ends. The CDR3 spells CASRKTHPAGEQFF. The DNA for the CDR3 is TGTGCCAGCAGGAAGACACACCCGGCGGGTGAGCAGTTCTTC.

V gene TRBV7-3 combines with J gene TRBJ2-3; the match to TRBD2 covers 7 bases. The CDR3 is made up of 13 amino acids. V trimming: 2 bases; J trimming: 6 bases; junction bases outside the gene matches: 2. The V gene's germline CDR1 is SGHTA and CDR2 FQGTGA. This chain's CDR3 is CASSLQGGDTQYF. Here the CDR3 DNA reads TGTGCCAGCAGCTTACAGGGAGGGGATACGCAGTATTTT.

The chain couples TRBV9 to TRBJ2-7, with 13 bases lining up with TRBD2. The CDR3 sequence is 16 residues long. The V gene end was trimmed by 3 bases and the J gene end by 5 bases; junction bases not matched to a gene: 8. Germline V gene data show CDR1 as SGDLS and CDR2 as YYNGEE. CDR3 DNA sequence: TGTGCCAGCAGCGCAACCGGGACTAGCGGGATCCACGAGCAGTACTTC. It specifies CASSATGTSGIHEQYF.

The chain employs TRBV10-3 and TRBJ2-2; tentative D call: TRBD2 (6 bases). The CDR3 is made up of 16 amino acids. The V end was cut by 0 bases, the J end by 1 base, with 9 bases between. CDR1 is ENHRY, CDR2 SYGVKD, per germline. The CDR3, as DNA: TGTGCCATCAGTGAGTCTGGGGGAGGGAACACCGGGGAGCTGTTTTTT. The encoded protein is CAISESGGGNTGELFF.

This chain links TRBV28 with TRBJ1-4; possible D gene TRBD1, 6 bases. Trimming removed 7 bases at V and 4 bases at J, with 13 bases between. Germline CDR1 reads MDHEN; CDR2 reads SYDVKM. The CDR3 is 14 amino acids. The CDR3 coding sequence is TGTGCCAGCACCTGGGGGACAAGTAATGAAAAACTGTTTTTT. Protein sequence: CASTWGTSNEKLFF.

The rearrangement uses TRBV27 and TRBJ2-7; D ambiguous. This CDR3 spans 14 amino acids. In germline, CDR1 is MNHEY, CDR2 SMNVEV (reference sequence). Deletions cut 3 bases from V and 3 bases from J, with 12 bases between. CDR3 protein: CASSFTGWGYEQYF. The CDR3 coding sequence is TGTGCCAGCAGTTTTACCGGGTGGGGCTACGAGCAGTACTTC.

This chain joins TRBV18 and TRBJ2-1, with 14 nucleotides matching TRBD2. J gave up 5 bases and V 1 base, and 7 bases lay outside the gene matches. Per the germline V gene, CDR1 is KGHSH and CDR2 is LQKENI. This CDR3 has 18 residues. The CDR3 DNA follows: TGTGCCAGCTCACCACTCCCCGGGACTAGCGGGAGTCACAATGAGCAGTTCTTC. This translates into CASSPLPGTSGSHNEQFF.

CDR3 sequence (DNA): TGTGCCACCAGCAGGATACTGACGACTAGCGGGGGTTACAATGAGCAGTTCTTC. This gives the protein CATSRILTTSGGYNEQFF. The chain is built from TRBV15 and TRBJ2-1; TRBD2 aligns across 12 bases. V dropped 3 bases and J dropped 4; count of bases not matched to a gene: 10. This CDR3 comprises 18 residues. Germline CDR1 reads LNHNV; CDR2 reads YYDKDF (reference sequence). The whole variable domain, remainder taken from reference TRBV15 and TRBJ2-1, is DAMVIQNPRYQVTQFGKPVTLSCSQTLNHNVMYWYQQKSSQAPKLLFHYYDKDFNNEADTPDNFQSRRPNTSFCFLDIRSPGLGDTAMYLCATSRILTTSGGYNEQFFGPGTRLTVL.

The chain is built from TRBV7-3 and TRBJ1-1; D remains unclear. Germline assignment: CDR1 SGHTA and CDR2 FQGTGA. The CDR3 sequence is 14 residues long. Trimming stripped 4 bases from V and 2 bases from J, with 11 bases between. The CDR3 DNA sequence: TGTGCCAGCAGCTACGGACCGGAAAACACTGAAGCTTTCTTT. It codes for CASSYGPENTEAFF.

The chain is built from TRBV28 and TRBJ2-1; D is unclear. Germline assignment: CDR1 MDHEN and CDR2 SYDVKM. The ends were cut back, 6 bases at V and 10 bases at J, with 19 bases in the middle. CDR3 length: 14 amino acids. CDR3 in DNA: TGTGCCAGCAGCCCCGTCTCTAGGGCGTGGGAGCAGTTCTTC. Residues: CASSPVSRAWEQFF.

The genes are TRBV18 and TRBJ1-1; 8 nucleotides align to TRBD1. Germline CDR1 KGHSH, CDR2 LQKENI. This CDR3 is 16 amino acids long. J lost 7 bases, V lost 2 bases, and 12 bases had no gene match. DNA for the CDR3: TGTGCCAGCTCACCAAGGGGGACAGGTACAATAGTTGAAGCTTTCTTT. It encodes CASSPRGTGTIVEAFF.

The V gene is TRBV7-8, the J gene TRBJ2-7; weak D call: TRBD1 (6 bases). Trimming removed 7 bases at V and 3 bases at J, with 16 bases between. Germline V gene data show CDR1 as SGHVS and CDR2 as FQNEAQ. This CDR3 region has 14 residues. CDR3 in amino acids: CASTMGASFYEQYF. The CDR3, as DNA: TGTGCCAGCACCATGGGGGCCTCCTTCTACGAGCAGTACTTC.